A single sample is the source of the 27 T cell receptor beta chains below, sequenced in a study of T-cell reconstitution after alpha-beta-depleted transplantation in children (TCRdb year 2016). Library creation used PCR. The data were produced on an Illumina HiSeq 2500. Molecular barcoding was employed in the preparation of TCR libraries, with unique molecular identifiers being used to normalize TCRbeta repertoire quantification. The public reads were quality trimmed at Q25 with fastp and then assembled into clones with MiXCR by TCRdb, keeping productive beta chains. One record per CDR3 amino acid sequence lists the most common genes and DNA. Within this sample are roughly 50,000 distinct CDR3 sequences, with about 40% of them counted one time only. Approximately 98% of the sample lies in the top ten. The meaning of the sample's treatment or condition label: allogeneic hematopoietic cell transplantation with graft depleted of TCRalphabeta T cells and CD19 B cells.

The source material was PBMCs, mostly from graft donor cells, sampled 360 days after TCRalphabeta/CD19-depleted stem cell transplant. These receptor sequences come from a male patient aged 10 to 17 who had a stem cell transplant for acute lymphoblastic leukemia, so the T cells may come from the graft donor.

The chain carries TRBV5-1 and TRBJ1-1; D is ambiguous. Germline V gene sequence: CDR1 SGHRS, CDR2 YFSETQ. The V and J ends lost 3 bases and 1 base respectively, with 19 bases between them. The CDR3 length is 17 residues. The CDR3 nucleotides read TGCGCCAGCAGCTCGGCCTGGGGAGGCTTGGAGAACACTGAAGCTTTCTTT. It translates to CASSSAWGGLENTEAFF.

The rearrangement joins TRBV5-1 to TRBJ2-1; TRBD2 matches 14 bases. Losses at the gene ends were 4 bases for V and 4 bases for J; bases not matched to a gene: 7. This CDR3 has 17 residues. Per the germline V gene, CDR1 is SGHRS and CDR2 is YFSETQ. The CDR3 coding sequence is TGCGCCAGCAGCCCTACGACTAGCGGGGGGGCATACAATGAGCAGTTCTTC. Protein sequence: CASSPTTSGGAYNEQFF.

The V gene is TRBV9, the J gene TRBJ2-7; 8 nucleotides align to TRBD2. CDR1 and CDR2 from the germline V gene are SGDLS and YYNGEE. The V and J ends lost 4 bases and 2 bases, in that order; junction bases with no gene match: 8. The CDR3 is made up of 15 amino acids. CDR3 in amino acids: CASSPWAGGAYEQYF. In DNA form, the CDR3 reads TGTGCCAGCAGCCCCTGGGCGGGGGGAGCCTACGAGCAGTACTTC.

This chain connects TRBV27 to TRBJ2-7, with 13 positions matching TRBD2. CDR1 and CDR2 from the germline V gene are MNHEY and SMNVEV (reference sequence). The V segment lost 4 bases and the J segment 2 bases; nucleotides outside the gene matches: 11. The CDR3 has 18 amino acids. CDR3 DNA: TGTGCCAGCAGTTCTTTCGACCTAGGGACTAGCGGGACCTACGAGCAGTACTTC. Its protein is CASSSFDLGTSGTYEQYF.

V and J are TRBV6-5 and TRBJ2-5; no firm D call. From germline, CDR1 is MNHEY and CDR2 SVGAGI. With 0 bases removed from V and 1 base from J, the gap between germline ends came to 9 bases. The CDR3 has 15 residues. CDR3 nucleotides: TGTGCCAGCAGTTACTCCCGGGTTCTCCAAGAGACCCAGTACTTC. Its protein product is CASSYSRVLQETQYF.

This clonotype has a handful of counts. The CDR3 is CASSRSGATTQYF. As DNA, the CDR3 is TGTGCCAGCAGTCGTAGCGGGGCCACGACCCAGTACTTC. V gene TRBV6-1 combines with J gene TRBJ2-5, with TRBD2 matching over 8 bases. J lost 7 bases, V lost 5 bases, and 6 bases had no gene match. Germline V gene sequence: CDR1 MNHNS, CDR2 SASEGT. The CDR3 length is 13 residues.

This clonotype has only one observation. The V and J genes are TRBV20-1 and TRBJ2-7; TRBD2 matches 10 bases. This CDR3 is built from 13 residues. Looked up from germline, CDR1 is DFQATT and CDR2 is SNEGSKA (reference sequence). Trimming took 3 bases from V and 13 from J; bases not matched to a gene: 12. This CDR3 is CSASLAGVTYEYF. CDR3 DNA sequence: TGCAGTGCTAGTCTAGCGGGAGTTACGTACGAATACTTC.

This clonotype was counted only a few times. The V call is TRBV14, the J call TRBJ1-2; a possible D gene is TRBD1 (5 bases). V gave up 0 bases and J gave up 4 bases, with 12 bases separating them. Per germline, CDR1 SGHDN and CDR2 FVKESK. CDR3 length: 15 residues. CDR3 in DNA: TGTGCCAGCAGCCAAGATAGGGGCAGGCCCTATGGCTACACCTTC. Translated: CASSQDRGRPYGYTF.

The chain is built from TRBV11-1 and TRBJ1-4; unclear D gene. The germline V gene encodes CDR1 SGHAT and CDR2 FQDESV (reference sequence). V shed 5 bases and J shed 4 bases, with 20 bases lying between them. The CDR3 is made up of 17 amino acids. CDR3 protein: CASSPWGPASGNEKLFF. Written as DNA, the CDR3 is TGTGCCAGCAGCCCCTGGGGTCCGGCATCCGGTAATGAAAAACTGTTTTTT.

The chain employs TRBV28 and TRBJ1-2, with a possible D match to TRBD1 (5 bases). The CDR3 sequence is 13 residues long. Germline V gene lookup returns CDR1 MDHEN and CDR2 SYDVKM. The V end lost 6 bases, the J end lost 5 bases, and 13 bases lay between the germline ends. CDR3 nucleotides: TGTGCCAGCAGAACAGGCCAAATGTATGGCTACACCTTC. Residues: CASRTGQMYGYTF.

This rearrangement joins TRBV20-1 to TRBJ2-7, with 11 nucleotides matching TRBD2. The junction had 9 bases not matched to a gene; V was cut back by 6 bases and J by 2 bases. In germline, CDR1 is DFQATT, CDR2 SNEGSKA (reference sequence). CDR3 length equals 15 residues. DNA of the CDR3: TGCAGTGCCACCACTAGCGGGAGTGGCACCTACGAGCAGTACTTC. It codes for CSATTSGSGTYEQYF.

This clonotype turned up a few times. This sequence joins TRBV12-3 or TRBV12-4 and TRBJ2-2, with D perhaps assigned TRBD1 or TRBD2 (5 bases each). Deletions cut 4 bases from V and 1 base from J, with 16 bases between. The CDR3 totals 17 residues. CDR3 sequence reads: CASSSLPGRWNTGELFF. CDR3 bases: TGTGCCAGCAGTTCACTACCGGGACGGTGGAACACCGGGGAGCTGTTTTTT.

This clonotype was counted a few times. This sequence joins TRBV20-1 and TRBJ2-5; 8 nucleotides line up with TRBD2. Trimming cost V 6 bases and J 5 bases; bases outside gene matches: 14. The CDR3 covers 15 residues. Germline values: CDR1 DFQATT, CDR2 SNEGSKA (reference sequence). The CDR3 DNA follows: TGCAGTGCCATACCGCGGACTAGCTCCCCGGAGACCCAGTACTTC. Translating gives CSAIPRTSSPETQYF.

This clonotype has just a few counts. The genes are TRBV15 and TRBJ1-1, with D unclear. Germline CDR1 reads LNHNV; CDR2 reads YYDKDF (reference sequence). The CDR3 runs to 14 residues. Deletions cut 1 base from V and 0 bases from J, with 6 bases between. The CDR3 DNA sequence: TGTGCCACCAGCAGAGCCTCCATGAACACTGAAGCTTTCTTT. Translation gives CATSRASMNTEAFF.

The J gene is TRBJ2-7, the V gene TRBV7-2, with 8 bases fitting TRBD2. V lost 5 bases, J lost 3 bases, and 9 bases stayed unmatched. The CDR3 is 15 amino acids. Germline CDR1 and CDR2: SGHTA and FQGNSA. This CDR3 reads CASSPTGTSIYEQYF. The CDR3 coding sequence is TGTGCCAGCAGCCCTACCGGGACTAGTATCTACGAGCAGTACTTC.

This clonotype was detected only a few times. The chain links TRBV6-5 to TRBJ2-2; possibly TRBD2 for D (5 bases). V was trimmed by 6 bases and J by 7 bases, leaving 9 bases between them. Germline loops: CDR1 MNHEY, CDR2 SVGAGI. This CDR3 is built from 12 residues. Written as DNA, the CDR3 is TGTGCCAGCAGGCCGAGGGTCGGGGAGCTGTTTTTT. Encoded protein: CASRPRVGELFF.

The V and J genes are TRBV20-1 and TRBJ1-1, with TRBD1 identical over 7 bases. CDR1 is DFQATT and CDR2 is SNEGSKA in the germline V gene (reference sequence). CDR3 length: 15 residues. Trimming removed 1 base from V and 7 bases from J; junction bases left unmatched: 12. CDR3 loop: CSARALSTGIGEAFF. The CDR3 bases are TGCAGTGCTAGAGCTCTCTCGACAGGGATCGGTGAAGCTTTCTTT.

The chain couples TRBV5-1 to TRBJ2-1; the D is unclear. Germline V gene data show CDR1 as SGHRS and CDR2 as YFSETQ. V lost 0 bases and J lost 1, with 5 bases in between. This CDR3 is built from 14 residues. The CDR3 bases are TGCGCCAGCAGCTTGGGGTGGTCCTACAATGAGCAGTTCTTC. This encodes CASSLGWSYNEQFF.

In this sample, this clonotype turned up a few times. The chain is built from TRBV3-1 and TRBJ2-1; TRBD2 agrees at 14 bases. The CDR3 totals 17 residues. The V segment lost 0 bases and the J segment 9 bases; nucleotides outside the gene matches: 7. The germline CDR1 and CDR2 sequences are LGHDT and YNNKEL (reference sequence). The CDR3 loop is CASSQDRGLAGVAEQFF. The DNA for the CDR3 is TGTGCCAGCAGCCAAGATCGGGGACTAGCGGGAGTAGCTGAGCAGTTCTTC.

The chain employs TRBV12-3 or TRBV12-4 and TRBJ2-5, with TRBD2 matching 9 bases. The CDR3 spans 16 residues. V was pared by 1 base and J by 1 base, with 4 bases of the junction left unmatched. In DNA form, the CDR3 reads TGTGCCAGCAGTTTAGGGGCTAGCGGGATCCAAGAGACCCAGTACTTC. As protein: CASSLGASGIQETQYF.

This clonotype came up a few times. The chain uses TRBV5-6 and TRBJ2-3; D unclear. V gave up 0 bases and J gave up 2 bases, with 13 bases separating them. The CDR3 sequence is 16 residues long. The germline CDR1 and CDR2 sequences are SGHDT and YYEEEE. The CDR3: CASSLARVGNTDTQYF. The CDR3 nucleotides are TGTGCCAGCAGCTTGGCCCGGGTAGGGAACACAGATACGCAGTATTTT.

The chain links TRBV3-1 to TRBJ1-2, with 7 bases aligning to TRBD1. Germline V gene sequence: CDR1 LGHDT, CDR2 YNNKEL (reference sequence). Trimming at V came to 3 bases and at J to 4 bases, leaving 2 bases not matched to a gene. The CDR3 is 13 amino acids. CDR3 sequence: CASSQGTAYGYTF. Written as DNA, the CDR3 is TGTGCCAGCAGCCAGGGGACAGCCTATGGCTACACCTTC.

The chain carries TRBV6-2 or TRBV6-3 and TRBJ2-7; 8 nucleotides align to TRBD1. Per germline, CDR1 MNHEY and CDR2 SVGEGT. There are 16 residues in the CDR3. With 4 bases clipped from V and 3 bases from J, the junction kept 11 bases outside the gene matches. The CDR3 protein is CASSSSPRTGIYEQYF. DNA for the CDR3: TGTGCCAGCAGTTCCTCACCACGGACAGGGATCTACGAGCAGTACTTC.

The gene calls are TRBV28 and TRBJ2-3; perhaps TRBD2 as D (5 bases). Trimming stripped 2 bases from V and 3 bases from J, with 9 bases between. The CDR3 covers 14 residues. Germline values: CDR1 MDHEN, CDR2 SYDVKM. As DNA, the CDR3 is TGTGCCAGCAGTTTACCGGGGTGGACAGATACGCAGTATTTT. The encoded protein is CASSLPGWTDTQYF.

This sequence joins TRBV9 and TRBJ2-1, with 12 nucleotides matching TRBD2. V was clipped by 3 bases and J by 8 bases; unmatched bases: 6. The CDR3 is 15 amino acids. The germline V gene has CDR1 SGDLS and CDR2 YYNGEE. CDR3 bases: TGTGCCAGCAGCGGGGCTAGCGGGAGGGACGATGAGCAGTTCTTC. It yields the protein CASSGASGRDDEQFF.

This clonotype turned up a few times. The CDR3 DNA follows: TGTGCCAGCATGGGGCTAGCGGGGGGGCAGTATGAGCAGTTCTTC. Its protein is CASMGLAGGQYEQFF. The rearrangement uses TRBV12-3 or TRBV12-4 and TRBJ2-1; 12 bases are shared with TRBD2. The CDR3 is 15 amino acids. The junction had 9 bases not matched to a gene; V was cut back by 7 bases and J by 8 bases.

The chain combines TRBV28 with TRBJ1-5; D unclear. CDR3 length equals 14 residues. Trimming removed 6 bases at V and 7 bases at J, with 16 bases between. Germline CDR1 is MDHEN and CDR2 is SYDVKM. The CDR3 loop is CASSGFPFVQPQHF. The DNA for the CDR3 is TGTGCCAGCAGCGGTTTTCCATTCGTCCAGCCCCAGCATTTT.